These 23 T cell receptor beta chains originate from one sample sequenced in a study of blood T cell repertoires in COVID-19. This table comes from immunoSEQ multiplex PCR, and its TCRdb copy is limited to in-frame clones, with some not included. The sample has 250,000 or so clones; about 87% are singletons. The sample was PBMCs or T cells enriched from blood (not recorded which). The source is a man aged 45-65 years who had been exposed to COVID-19.

The V gene is TRBV15, the J gene TRBJ1-3; 7 positions match TRBD1. The germline CDR1 and CDR2 sequences are LNHNV and YYDKDF (reference sequence). The CDR3 sequence is 16 residues long. Unmatched junction bases numbered 7, after V lost 5 bases and J lost 0 bases. Here the CDR3 DNA reads TGTGCCACCAGCTTCGGGACAGCAGTCTCTGGAAACACCATATATTTT. Amino acid sequence: CATSFGTAVSGNTIYF.

V gene TRBV11-3 combines with J gene TRBJ1-1, with 7 bases lining up with TRBD1. The V and J ends lost 5 bases and 5 bases, in that order; junction bases with no gene match: 23. The CDR3 covers 19 residues. In germline, CDR1 is SGHNT, CDR2 YENEEA. CDR3 sequence: CASSRPPPSDDRVYTEAFF. The CDR3 coding sequence is TGTGCCAGCAGCCGCCCCCCCCCGTCAGACGACAGGGTGTATACTGAAGCTTTCTTT.

The chain recombines TRBV29-1 with TRBJ1-1; 8 bases are shared with TRBD1. Per the germline V gene, CDR1 is SQVTM and CDR2 is ANQGSEA. The junction had 8 bases not matched to a gene; V was cut back by 6 bases and J by 5 bases. The CDR3 spans 13 residues. Here the CDR3 reads CSVTGAKRTEAFF. CDR3 DNA: TGCAGCGTGACAGGGGCGAAAAGGACTGAAGCTTTCTTT.

The V and J genes are TRBV24-1 and TRBJ1-1; weak D call: TRBD1 (5 bases). Germline V lookup: CDR1 KGHDR, CDR2 SFDVKD. Trimming took off 4 bases at V and 6 bases at J, with 14 bases between the two ends. The CDR3 sequence is 14 residues long. CDR3 bases: TGTGCCACCAGTGAACCCGGAGACAGTGCTGAAGCTTTCTTT. Amino acids: CATSEPGDSAEAFF.

This clone was observed once. Here the CDR3 DNA reads TGTGCCAGCAGCTTGGTTCTTGGAGCTAACTATGGCTACACCTTC. The encoded protein is CASSLVLGANYGYTF. This chain connects TRBV5-5 to TRBJ1-2, with D hard to call. CDR3 size: 15 residues. V lost 0 bases and J 0 bases, leaving 9 bases between the germline ends. The germline V gene encodes CDR1 SGHKS and CDR2 YYEKEE (reference sequence).

This chain joins TRBV5-1 and TRBJ1-4; 7 positions agree with TRBD1. The CDR3 loop spans 15 amino acids. With 4 bases clipped from V and 8 bases from J, the junction kept 11 bases outside the gene matches. Germline-derived CDR1 and CDR2 are SGHRS and YFSETQ. The CDR3 protein is CASSRQGDGEEKLFF. In DNA form, the CDR3 reads TGCGCCAGCAGCAGACAGGGAGATGGAGAAGAAAAACTGTTTTTT.

The chain links TRBV14 to TRBJ1-3, with 10 bases lining up with TRBD1. CDR1 is SGHDN and CDR2 is FVKESK in the germline V gene. V lost 4 bases and J lost 3; bases outside the gene matches: 9. CDR3 length equals 17 residues. CDR3 DNA sequence: TGTGCCAGCAGCCCCCTAACCGGGACAGGGGATGGAAACACCATATATTTT. Amino acids: CASSPLTGTGDGNTIYF.

The count of this clone is one. The chain couples TRBV5-4 to TRBJ1-2; tentatively, D is TRBD1 (6 bases). Germline CDR1 is SGHNT and CDR2 is YYREEE (reference sequence). With 6 bases removed from V and 2 bases from J, the gap between germline ends came to 11 bases. The CDR3 contains 13 residues. DNA of the CDR3: TGTGCCAGCACTCCTGGACAGAACTATGGCTACACCTTC. It translates to CASTPGQNYGYTF. The full variable domain, completed using reference TRBV5-4 and TRBJ1-2, is ETGVTQSPTHLIKTRGQQVTLRCSSQSGHNTVSWYQQALGQGPQFIFQYYREEENGRGNFPPRFSGLQFPNYSSELNVNALELDDSALYLCASTPGQNYGYTFGSGTRLTVV.

As concerns this clone: Additional DNA sequences in this sample encode the identical CDR3. V usage is TRBV7-3 and J usage is TRBJ2-1, with TRBD1 as a possible D gene (6 bases). There are 13 residues in the CDR3. Germline CDR1 and CDR2: SGHTA and FQGTGA. Deletions cut 5 bases from V and 3 bases from J, with 8 bases between. CDR3 sequence: CASSLDSYNEQFF. The CDR3 bases are TGTGCCAGCAGCCTGGACAGCTACAATGAGCAGTTCTTC. Combining the CDR3 with reference TRBV7-3 and TRBJ2-1 gives the whole variable domain GAGVSQTPSNKVTEKGKYVELRCDPISGHTALYWYRQSLGQGPEFLIYFQGTGAADDSGLPNDRFFAVRPEGSVSTLKIQRTERGDSAVYLCASSLDSYNEQFFGPGTRLTVL.

The chain joins TRBV7-8 to TRBJ1-6, with TRBD1 as a possible D gene (6 bases). V was pared by 5 bases and J by 6 bases, with 14 bases between. In germline, CDR1 is SGHVS, CDR2 FQNEAQ. This CDR3 comprises 15 residues. The CDR3: CASSTRQVPNSPLHF. The CDR3 region has the DNA TGTGCCAGCAGCACCCGACAGGTCCCTAATTCACCCCTCCACTTT.

The CDR3 is CASTLGQGGGGYTF. DNA for the CDR3: TGTGCCAGCACCCTGGGACAGGGGGGGGGCGGCTACACCTTC. This chain links TRBV3-1 (or the pseudogene TRBV3-2) with TRBJ1-2; the match to TRBD1 covers 11 bases. The CDR3 consists of 14 residues. CDR1 is LGHDT, CDR2 YNNKEL, per germline (reference sequence). With 7 bases clipped from V and 8 bases from J, the junction kept 9 bases outside the gene matches.

This rearrangement joins TRBV2 to TRBJ2-3; possible D gene TRBD1, 7 bases. Deletions cut 8 bases from V and 4 bases from J, with 16 bases between. The CDR3 covers 14 residues. Germline V gene lookup returns CDR1 SNHLY and CDR2 FYNNEI. The DNA for the CDR3 is TGTGCCAGCGTCCTCCAGGGGGGTTCAGATACGCAGTATTTT. Amino acid sequence: CASVLQGGSDTQYF.

The chain has TRBV7-8 and TRBJ1-2; possible D gene TRBD1, 5 bases. The V end was cut by 0 bases, the J end by 8 bases, with 13 bases between. The CDR3 totals 14 residues. Looked up from germline, CDR1 is SGHVS and CDR2 is FQNEAQ. The CDR3 DNA reads as TGTGCCAGCAGCTTAGCGCGGGGGAGGGACGGCTACACCTTC. Amino acid sequence: CASSLARGRDGYTF. Full variable domain (remainder filled in from reference TRBV7-8 and TRBJ1-2): GAGVSQSPRYKVAKRGQDVALRCDPISGHVSLFWYQQALGQGPEFLTYFQNEAQLDKSGLPSDRFFAERPEGSVSTLKIQRTQQEDSAVYLCASSLARGRDGYTFGSGTRLTVV.

The chain recombines TRBV28 with TRBJ2-2; 10 positions agree with TRBD1. The germline V gene has CDR1 MDHEN and CDR2 SYDVKM. Trimming removed 8 bases from V and 1 base from J; junction bases left unmatched: 1. This CDR3 is 14 amino acids long. CDR3 amino acids: CASWDRGNTGELFF. The CDR3 nucleotides are TGTGCCAGCTGGGACAGGGGGAACACCGGGGAGCTGTTTTTT. Complete variable domain (other parts from reference TRBV28 and TRBJ2-2): DVKVTQSSRYLVKRTGEKVFLECVQDMDHENMFWYRQDPGLGLRLIYFSYDVKMKEKGDIPEGYSVSREKKERFSLILESASTNQTSMYLCASWDRGNTGELFFGEGSRLTVL.

CDR3 DNA: TGTGCCAGCAGTTTGAGCGGGGGTGAAACCCAGTACTTC. Protein product: CASSLSGGETQYF. The genes are TRBV12-3 or TRBV12-4 and TRBJ2-5, with 8 positions matching TRBD2. The junction had 5 bases not matched to a gene; V was cut back by 3 bases and J by 8 bases. The CDR3 consists of 13 residues.

The V call is TRBV24-1, the J call TRBJ1-2; D is possibly TRBD1 (5 bases). The CDR3 covers 13 residues. V lost 9 bases and J 5 bases, leaving 15 bases between the germline ends. The germline V gene has CDR1 KGHDR and CDR2 SFDVKD. The CDR3 DNA follows: TGTGCCACCGGGGACCCTGGAGGGTATGGCTACACCTTC. Protein: CATGDPGGYGYTF.

The chain uses TRBV5-1 and TRBJ2-2; the match to TRBD1 covers 8 bases. Per germline, CDR1 SGHRS and CDR2 YFSETQ. V shed 1 base, J shed 1 base, and the junction held 3 bases outside the gene matches. The CDR3 runs to 16 residues. The CDR3 sequence: CASSLTGGWNTGELFF. In DNA form, the CDR3 reads TGCGCCAGCAGCTTGACAGGGGGTTGGAACACCGGGGAGCTGTTTTTT.

The V gene is TRBV12-5, the J gene TRBJ1-2, with D perhaps matching TRBD1 (6 bases). Trimming shortened V by 3 bases and J by 4 bases, and 6 bases separated the two germline ends. Germline-derived CDR1 and CDR2 are LGHNT and FRNRAP. This CDR3 is built from 12 residues. CDR3 DNA sequence: TGTGCTAGTGGTTTAGGGGGCTATGGCTACACCTTC. Amino acid sequence: CASGLGGYGYTF.

The chain uses TRBV2 and TRBJ2-3, with 8 bases aligning to TRBD2. V dropped 6 bases and J dropped 4; count of bases not matched to a gene: 15. The CDR3 sequence is 17 residues long. The germline V gene has CDR1 SNHLY and CDR2 FYNNEI. As DNA, the CDR3 is TGTGCCAGCAGATTAACCCCGGGACTAGTTGGCCCAGATACGCAGTATTTT. Protein: CASRLTPGLVGPDTQYF.

The V gene is TRBV29-1, the J gene TRBJ1-1, with D hard to call. Per the germline V gene, CDR1 is SQVTM and CDR2 is ANQGSEA. CDR3 length: 13 residues. V lost 0 bases to trimming and J lost 1 base, with 6 bases between them. The CDR3 DNA follows: TGCAGCGTTGAAGAACAGAGGAACACTGAAGCTTTCTTT. It codes for CSVEEQRNTEAFF.

Only a few counts were recorded for this clone. This sequence joins TRBV28 and TRBJ2-7; 7 bases agree with TRBD1. Trimming at V came to 3 bases and at J to 2 bases, leaving 19 bases not matched to a gene. CDR1 and CDR2 from the germline V gene are MDHEN and SYDVKM. This CDR3 has 19 amino acids. As DNA, the CDR3 is TGTGCCAGCAGTTTCCGCCCGTCACCTCCGGGACAGTCCCCCTACGAGCAGTACTTC. This sequence encodes CASSFRPSPPGQSPYEQYF.

This clone was seen just once. This chain joins TRBV4-1 and TRBJ1-1; D remains unclear. Between the trimmed V and J ends, which lost 0 bases and 0 bases, there was a span of 11 bases. The CDR3 is 16 amino acids. The germline CDR1 and CDR2 sequences are MGHRA and YSYEKL. CDR3 sequence: CASSQDLGLMNTEAFF. As DNA, the CDR3 is TGCGCCAGCAGCCAAGATCTTGGGCTAATGAACACTGAAGCTTTCTTT.

This rearrangement joins TRBV30 to TRBJ2-2, with TRBD1 matching 8 bases. The ends lost 2 bases at V and 3 bases at J; junction bases unmatched: 8. The CDR3 covers 16 residues. The germline CDR1 and CDR2 sequences are GTSNPN and SVGIG (reference sequence). Written as DNA, the CDR3 is TGTGCCTGGAGTCCAGGCAGGGGGCTGGACACCGGGGAGCTGTTTTTT. Its translation: CAWSPGRGLDTGELFF.